The source of this T cell receptor beta chain is a study of cytomegalovirus exposure and HLA in healthy donors (TCRdb year 2017). At the level of the whole study: In an earlier analysis of 450 to 750 of the donors, approximately 260 Gb of sequence data and 90 million to 120 million unique TCR beta sequences from about 179 million T cells were reported. An early release covering over 500 HLA-typed donors comprised approximately 300 gigabases of sequencing data and tens of millions of unique TCR sequences. Of the 350 to 450 genotyped donors, 65% to 90% were placed in the genetic ancestry cluster associated with self-reported Caucasian donors. The study aimed to test whether signatures of past pathogen exposure could be identified by cataloging public T cell receptors. The T cell repertoires of 666 subjects were profiled by immunosequencing and related to cytomegalovirus serostatus. Besides the first cohort of around 670 subjects, a separate validation cohort made up of about 120 different subjects was used. The study combined high-throughput TCR immunosequencing, statistical association of individual TCRs with disease status, and machine learning to predict cytomegalovirus infection status. To study patterns of TCR occurrence, a later analysis re-analyzed previously published TCR beta repertoires from around 670 donors and added high-resolution HLA genotyping. In the later analysis, no new phenotypic data were used to find candidate immune exposures; instead, reliance was placed on TCR beta sequences and their occurrence across donors. An earlier analysis of fewer than 700 of the donors applied high-throughput TCR beta sequencing to assess whether each TCR beta V gene segment acted as functional or pseudogenic. Alongside the repertoire data, information on donor age, sex, ethnicity and CMV serostatus was compiled. A later genetic analysis used genome-wide SNP genotypes for about 65% of the 666 donors, treating that subset as a discovery cohort. Every repertoire in the discovery cohort had been generated on one and the same sequencing platform. HLA typing covered class I and class II loci at four-digit resolution. Typing coverage varied by locus: about 620-630 donors for A, B, C, DRB1 and DQB1; approximately 520 for DQA1; around 570 for DPA1; some 470 for DPB1. Four to six DR-DQ haplotypes were handled as single units for association and clustering, since linkage in the cohort was strong. Among about 410 genotyped donors of the cohort, an average of approximately 200,000 unique TCR beta nucleotide sequences was sequenced per donor, of which 15% to 20% were non-productive.

In total, approximately 690 healthy bone marrow donors made up the cohort. All cohort members were sampled while nominally healthy, although unrecorded immune exposures were likely present. The donor tested CMV seronegative, placing the donor among the 350 or so seronegative members of the cohort. A peripheral blood sample was provided by each donor, and peripheral blood mononuclear cells were used for TCR beta sequencing. The Qiagen DNeasy Blood Extraction Kit was used to extract genomic DNA from the blood cell samples. The receptor library was made with the immunoSEQ multiplex PCR assay. The multiplex PCR relied on a mix of 60 forward primers for TCR Vbeta segments and 13 reverse primers for TCR Jbeta segments. The CDR3 region of rearranged TCR beta genes was amplified from genomic DNA with a multiplex PCR assay. Amplified TCR beta libraries were sequenced as 87-base-pair reads on the Illumina HiSeq System. The paper's data handling went like this. A later analysis tallied 80 million to 95 million unique TCR beta chains across the approximately 670 repertoires, and approximately 9.9 million of those chains were shared by two or more donors. Raw reads were error-corrected and collapsed into unique sequences with a nearest-neighbor algorithm that merged closely related sequences to remove PCR and sequencing errors. Alignment of CDR3 sequences to IMGT reference sequences was used to assign V, D and J gene segments. Each retained sequence needed at least a six-nucleotide match to both a V gene segment and a J gene segment. Rearrangements were classified as productive when the CDR3 lacked stop codons and remained in frame with V and J, and all other rearrangements were classified as non-productive. CDR3 was defined by IMGT convention, running from the second conserved V-encoded cysteine to the conserved J-encoded phenylalanine. Sequences without an unambiguous match to a single V gene segment were excluded from the earlier analysis of about 630 of the donors. In an earlier analysis of 450 to 700 of the donors, V segments were called functional above 56.7% productive rearrangements and were called segregating when the between-donor standard deviation exceeded 5%. A statistical classification framework was built to diagnose cytomegalovirus status from the catalog of TCR beta chain sequences. V and J gene assignment, in a later analysis, came from comparing TCR nucleotide sequences with IMGT/GENE-DB human TR gene sequences. A later analysis assigned CDR3 sequences and most-parsimonious VDJ recombination scenarios with the TCRdist pipeline. In a later analysis, each TCR beta chain was defined by its CDR3 amino acid sequence together with its V-gene family, and reads lacking a unique V-gene family were excluded. In a later analysis, around 650 highly shared, low-generation-probability nucleotide sequences were removed to address suspected cross-contamination and a sequencing artifact. In a later analysis, a clonal expansion index was calculated for each public chain from normalized within-repertoire ranks of inferred template counts. In a later analysis, generation probabilities were computed using a VDJ recombination model fitted to out-of-frame rearrangements, and the results were checked against IGoR. Hypergeometric tests were used in a later analysis to score TCR-TCR, TCR-HLA and TCR-CMV co-occurrence, with a repertoire-size bias correction applied to the TCR pairs. False discovery rates were estimated in a later analysis by permuting HLA or CMV assignments 20 times. In a later analysis, co-occurring TCRs were grouped using DBSCAN, and TCRdist sequence similarity was added for clustering within HLA-allele-positive subsets. For co-occurrence clustering, repertoires with fewer than 30,000 or more than 120,000 public chains were excluded, along with about five repertoires with anomalous nucleotide sharing. TCRdb carries this immuneACCESS record with in-frame sequences only. Its versions omit some clonotypes, under half of them owing to an unresolved V gene in the studies checked, with the rest unexplained. That table is the source of V, J and clone size, and D and trimming were worked out from the DNA. Across this sample there are approximately 170,000 clones, with 65% to 85% seen only once. Of the sample, 2.4% is held by the ten largest clones.

Germline trimming: 5 bases from V, 0 bases from J; junction bases outside gene matches: 4. CDR1 and CDR2 are drawn from the germline V gene: SGHTA, FQGTGA. The CDR3 numbers 17 residues from cysteine through phenylalanine. The sequence is cut down to CDR3 DNA, 51 bases in frame from base 1. On this clone: It lacks a known antigen. It has no much larger one-base neighbor in the sample; base qualities were not kept.

Results and caveats for the whole study, not just this receptor: According to a later analysis, TCR association rates differed among HLA loci, with DRB1 alleles showing the most associated TCRs and HLA-C alleles showing the fewest. Across donors, most TCR sequences were observed very rarely, whereas some public TCRs were present in many individuals. The 87-base-pair reads could not distinguish some IMGT-functional V segments, including TRBV6-2 and TRBV6-3, so those segments were excluded. For the cohort, immune exposure information was limited to CMV serostatus. The presence/absence analyses assumed that sequencing depth was roughly uniform across donors, and that assumption may not be true. A later analysis associated about 17,000 TCR beta sequences with specific HLA alleles at a false discovery rate of 0.05. A cluster of highly shared sequence variants was judged likely to be a technical artifact of the sequencing pipeline. The cohort was sequenced for TCR beta chains only, and without alpha or paired-chain data the features that could be detected were limited. A later genetic analysis associated a missense DCLRE1C variant with V-gene and J-gene trimming of TCR beta chains, and an independent cohort replicated the association. In a later analysis, several top co-occurrence clusters were reported to appear linked to parvovirus B19, influenza, CMV and Epstein-Barr virus. The study gave a list of about 160 TCR beta chains associated with cytomegalovirus. Cytomegalovirus status was reported to be diagnosed by the classifier with high specificity and sensitivity in both the original and validation cohorts. According to a later genetic analysis, donors in an Asian-associated ancestry cluster had fewer N-insertions in productive TCRs than the approximately 700-donor mean. A later analysis found that most CMV-associated TCR beta chains appeared HLA-restricted, with HLA associations seemingly driven largely by CMV exposure. In vitro tests confirmed that a few of the cytomegalovirus-associated TCR beta chains recognize cytomegalovirus antigens. Correlated functional status among segregating V segments might reflect linkage disequilibrium, but an unknown experimental factor could not be ruled out. Broadly in line with IMGT annotations, most TCR beta V segments showed up in productive rearrangements about 87% or about 30% of the time in an earlier analysis of 450 to 600 of the donors. Compared with equally common non-associated chains, HLA-associated TCR beta chains in a later analysis were more clonally expanded and had lower generation probabilities. A further reported finding was that TCR beta sequences accurately predicted the HLA-A and HLA-B alleles for most subjects in the first cohort. HLA typing was unavailable for some donors at each locus, so association tests used only the typed subset. It was suggested by the authors that the approach could potentially be generalized to other disease states and immunological phenotypes. Because counts were too low, about 18 rarely observed V segments, including chromosome 9 orphons, were excluded from the earlier analysis of several hundred of the donors. Assigning TCR associations to individual alleles was difficult when HLA alleles, especially DR and DQ, strongly co-occurred.

The source material was PBMCs. The rearrangement combines TRBV7-3 with TRBJ2-1; the central 13 bases match TRBD2. This TCR came from a male donor in good health and CMV-seronegative. The nucleotide sequence reads as follows: TGTGCCAGCAGCCCGTGGACTAGCGGGAGCTCCTACAATGAGCAGTTCTTC. This codes for CASSPWTSGSSYNEQFF.